This T cell receptor (beta chain) was profiled in a study of control samples from healthy donors and cancer patients. Germline V lookup: CDR1 KGHDR, CDR2 SFDVKD. The CDR3 spans 14 residues. V was pared by 5 bases and J by 1 base, with 7 bases between. Repertoires were generated with immunoSEQ multiplex PCR, while TCRdb's copy carries only in-frame clones and drops some. The table includes about 110,000 clones, about 89% detected once. The sequenced sample was blood. The rearrangement uses TRBV24-1 and TRBJ2-2; the D gene is possibly TRBD2 (6 bases). The sequence came from a woman aged 45-59 years in good health. The CDR3: CATSAEGNTGELFF. The CDR3 DNA is TGTGCCACCAGTGCGGAGGGGAACACCGGGGAGCTGTTTTTT.